This entry describes one TCR beta chain. The data were taken from a study of human T cells and chemical hapten exposure. TCRdb re-derived calls from the RACE reads in MiXCR, one entry per CDR3 protein. The table lists some 94,000 distinct CDR3 sequences, about an eighth of them singletons. Noted time point: patch test 1, 2 weeks after DPC sensitization. Specified treatment: therapeutic diphenylcyclopropenone sensitization with weekly scalp DPC. Source: whole blood, taken in connection with sensitization to the hapten diphenylcyclopropenone (DPC). The receptor comes from a woman between 40 and 50 years old with alopecia areata. Some clones in this sample may be carry-over from other donors' samples.

CDR3 residues: CASSRLSDTQYF. Written as DNA, the CDR3 is TGTGCCAGCAGTCGCCTATCCGATACGCAGTATTTT. This chain uses TRBV6-2 or TRBV6-3 with TRBJ2-3; D gene unclear. V gave up 5 bases and J gave up 6 bases, with 9 bases separating them. CDR1 and CDR2 from the germline V gene are MNHEY and SVGEGT. This CDR3 comprises 12 residues.